One and the same sample provided the 3 T cell receptor beta chains below, sequenced in a study of blood T cell repertoires in COVID-19. Method: immunoSEQ multiplex PCR; TCRdb's copy keeps in-frame clones and lacks some. The sample includes 95,000 or so clones, 75% to 90% seen only once; the top ten take roughly 3.5%. Material: peripheral blood. Receptors originate from a woman between 70 and 85 years old with acute or convalescent COVID-19.

This rearrangement joins TRBV18 to TRBJ1-6; D remains ambiguous. Trimming pared 3 bases from V and 3 bases from J, leaving 6 bases between. The germline CDR1 and CDR2 sequences are KGHSH and LQKENI. The CDR3 has 14 residues. Here the CDR3 reads CASSPSGYNSPLHF. The CDR3 coding sequence is TGTGCCAGCTCACCTTCGGGCTATAATTCACCCCTCCACTTT.

The chain has TRBV18 and TRBJ1-5; TRBD1 matches 7 bases. The CDR3 totals 14 residues. Trimming cost V 4 bases and J 2 bases; bases outside gene matches: 2. The germline CDR1 and CDR2 sequences are KGHSH and LQKENI. In DNA form, the CDR3 reads TGTGCCAGCTCACAGCAGGGGGGCAATCAGCCCCAGCATTTT. Its protein product is CASSQQGGNQPQHF.

The chain has TRBV27 and TRBJ2-1; 7 positions agree with TRBD2. Looked up from germline, CDR1 is MNHEY and CDR2 is SMNVEV (reference sequence). Trimming removed 6 bases from V and 9 bases from J; junction bases left unmatched: 14. The CDR3 consists of 15 residues. This chain's CDR3 is CASSPGLVGLIEQFF. The CDR3 DNA reads TGTGCCAGCAGCCCTGGACTAGTGGGGCTCATTGAGCAGTTCTTC.